Below, one T cell receptor (beta chain) is given with its context. Germline V lookup: CDR1 SGHAT, CDR2 FQNNGV. Trimming pared 1 base from V and 6 bases from J, leaving 7 bases between. This CDR3 is built from 12 residues. Produced via immunoSEQ multiplex PCR; TCRdb's table is partial and in-frame only. Found here are around 200,000 clones, about 88% of them singletons; the top ten hold around 2.7%. Two negative PCRs, clearance, or symptom resolution characterized the recovered Cohort 3 donors. This specimen belongs to a study of blood T cell repertoires in COVID-19. The chain carries TRBV11-2 and TRBJ2-7; possibly TRBD1 for D (6 bases). Sample: PBMCs or T cells enriched from blood (not recorded which). This TCR came from a woman in her thirties who had recovered from COVID-19. CDR3 loop: CASSLVGGEQYF. For the CDR3, the DNA is TGTGCCAGCAGCTTAGTAGGGGGCGAGCAGTACTTC. The variable domain in full, with the rest retrieved from reference TRBV11-2 and TRBJ2-7, is EAGVAQSPRYKIIEKRQSVAFWCNPISGHATLYWYQQILGQGPKLLIQFQNNGVVDDSQLPKDRFSAERLKGVDSTLKIQPAKLEDSAVYLCASSLVGGEQYFGPGTRLTVT.